These 8 T cell receptor beta chains were sequenced from one sample in a study of cytomegalovirus exposure and HLA in healthy donors. A multiplex PCR was run with 60 Vbeta primers and 13 Jbeta primers. Assay: immunoSEQ multiplex PCR; the TCRdb copy retains only in-frame clones and omits some. The data contain roughly 180,000 clones, about four fifths of them singletons. The sample taken for sequencing was PBMCs. These receptors were obtained from a man between 35 and 55 years old in good health and CMV-seronegative.

This clone was found once. The chain links TRBV6-1 to TRBJ2-5; D may be TRBD2 (6 bases). The CDR3 is 14 residues long. Germline V gene data show CDR1 as MNHNS and CDR2 as SASEGT. Trimming pared 3 bases from V and 1 base from J, leaving 9 bases between. CDR3 DNA: TGTGCCAGCAGTGATGGGGGAGGCCAAGAGACCCAGTACTTC. Translating gives CASSDGGGQETQYF.

This clone was found once. V usage is TRBV15 and J usage is TRBJ2-1; 8 bases are shared with TRBD2. CDR1 and CDR2 (germline): LNHNV, YYDKDF (reference sequence). V shed 6 bases and J 4 bases; nucleotides not matched to a gene: 8. CDR3 length: 15 amino acids. CDR3 in DNA: TGTGCCACCAGAAGCGGGAGAGGCGAGTACAATGAGCAGTTCTTC. This codes for CATRSGRGEYNEQFF.

This clone was counted between two and nine times. This chain uses TRBV28 with TRBJ2-7, with TRBD2 identical over 8 bases. Per the germline V gene, CDR1 is MDHEN and CDR2 is SYDVKM. The length of the CDR3 is 17 residues. Trimming cost V 8 bases and J 0 bases; bases outside gene matches: 15. CDR3 residues: CASRTPLPGTSSYEQYF. CDR3 bases: TGTGCCAGCCGGACCCCCCTTCCTGGGACTAGCTCCTACGAGCAGTACTTC.

In its sample, this clone was seen once. The chain carries TRBV7-2 and TRBJ2-7; maybe TRBD2 (5 bases). The ends were cut back, 10 bases at V and 2 bases at J, with 12 bases in the middle. Germline CDR1 and CDR2: SGHTA and FQGNSA. The CDR3 extends over 12 amino acids. CDR3 sequence: CATLTGTYEQYF. The CDR3 coding sequence is TGTGCCACCTTAACCGGGACCTACGAGCAGTACTTC.

The V gene is TRBV5-1, the J gene TRBJ2-1; no clear D gene. This CDR3 region has 13 residues. Trimming took off 0 bases at V and 4 bases at J, with 5 bases between the two ends. The V gene's germline CDR1 is SGHRS and CDR2 YFSETQ. CDR3 sequence: CASSLAVYNEQFF. In DNA form, the CDR3 reads TGCGCCAGCAGCTTGGCAGTATACAATGAGCAGTTCTTC.

This clone was seen just once. CDR3 bases: TGTGCCAGCAGCCCAGGGGGGTCCCAGAGCGGGGAGCTGTTTTTT. It codes for CASSPGGSQSGELFF. The V and J genes are TRBV7-2 and TRBJ2-2; D perhaps matches TRBD1 (7 bases). The CDR3 runs to 15 residues. Trimming left V 5 bases short and J 7 bases short, with 17 bases between. From germline, CDR1 is SGHTA and CDR2 FQGNSA. The full variable domain, rest sourced from reference TRBV7-2 and TRBJ2-2, is GAGVSQSPSNKVTEKGKDVELRCDPISGHTALYWYRQSLGQGLEFLIYFQGNSAPDKSGLPSDRFSAERTGGSVSTLTIQRTQQEDSAVYLCASSPGGSQSGELFFGEGSRLTVL.

The V gene is TRBV7-2, the J gene TRBJ2-3; 13 nucleotides line up with TRBD2. The J segment lost 2 bases and the V segment lost 5 bases, leaving 4 bases of the junction unmatched. This CDR3 has 16 amino acids. Germline lookup yields CDR1 SGHTA and CDR2 FQGNSA. CDR3 coding DNA: TGTGCCAGCAGCCCAACTAGCGGGAGGGCCACAGATACGCAGTATTTT. Residues: CASSPTSGRATDTQYF.

The gene calls are TRBV30 and TRBJ1-2; D call uncertain. Germline-derived CDR1 and CDR2 are GTSNPN and SVGIG (reference sequence). The CDR3 runs 14 residues. V lost 2 bases, J lost 2 bases, and 12 bases lay in between. Written as DNA, the CDR3 is TGTGCCTGGAGTCAAGGAGGAGGGAACTATGGCTACACCTTC. As protein: CAWSQGGGNYGYTF.